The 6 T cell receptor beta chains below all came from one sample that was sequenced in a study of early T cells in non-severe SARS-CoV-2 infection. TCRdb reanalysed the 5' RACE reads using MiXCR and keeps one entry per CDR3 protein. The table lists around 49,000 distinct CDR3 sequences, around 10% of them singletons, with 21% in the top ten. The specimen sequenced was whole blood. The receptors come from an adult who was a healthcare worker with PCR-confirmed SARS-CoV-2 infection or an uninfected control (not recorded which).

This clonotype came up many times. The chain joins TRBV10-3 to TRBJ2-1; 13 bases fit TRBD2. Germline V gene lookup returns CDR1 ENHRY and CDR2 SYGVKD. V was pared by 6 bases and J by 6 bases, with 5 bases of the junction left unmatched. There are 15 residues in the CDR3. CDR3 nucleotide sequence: TGTGCCATCAGGTCCGGGACTAGCGGGATCAATGAGCAGTTCTTC. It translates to CAIRSGTSGINEQFF.

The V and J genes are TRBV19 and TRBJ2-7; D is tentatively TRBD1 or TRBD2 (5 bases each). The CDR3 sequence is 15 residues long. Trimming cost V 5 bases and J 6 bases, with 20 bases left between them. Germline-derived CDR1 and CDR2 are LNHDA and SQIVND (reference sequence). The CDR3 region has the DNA TGTGCCAGTAGTCTAACCGGGACCGCCGCTATCGAGCAGTACTTC. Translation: CASSLTGTAAIEQYF.

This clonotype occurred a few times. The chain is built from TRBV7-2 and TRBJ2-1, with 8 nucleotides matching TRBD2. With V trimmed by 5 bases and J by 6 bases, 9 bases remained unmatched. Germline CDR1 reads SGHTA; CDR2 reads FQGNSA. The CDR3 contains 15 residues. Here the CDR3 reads CASSTSGSRANEQFF. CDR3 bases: TGTGCCAGCAGCACCAGCGGGAGCCGTGCCAATGAGCAGTTCTTC.

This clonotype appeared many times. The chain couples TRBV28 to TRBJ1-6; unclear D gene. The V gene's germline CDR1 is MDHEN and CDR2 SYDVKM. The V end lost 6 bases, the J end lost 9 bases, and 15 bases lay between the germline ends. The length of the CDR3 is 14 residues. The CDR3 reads CASSERVIGSPLHF. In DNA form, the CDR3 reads TGTGCCAGCAGCGAGAGGGTTATAGGTTCACCCCTCCACTTT.

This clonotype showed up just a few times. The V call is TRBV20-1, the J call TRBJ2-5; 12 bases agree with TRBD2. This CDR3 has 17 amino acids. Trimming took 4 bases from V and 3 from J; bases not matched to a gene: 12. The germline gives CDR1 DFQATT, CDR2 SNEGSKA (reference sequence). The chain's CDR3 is CSATGLAGGQLKETQYF. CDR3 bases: TGCAGTGCTACAGGGCTAGCGGGAGGGCAACTGAAAGAGACCCAGTACTTC.

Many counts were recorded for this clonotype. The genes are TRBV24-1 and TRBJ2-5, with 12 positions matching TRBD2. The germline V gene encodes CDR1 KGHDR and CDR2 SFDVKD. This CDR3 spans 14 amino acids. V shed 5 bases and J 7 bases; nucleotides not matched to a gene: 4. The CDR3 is CATSGLAGEATQYF. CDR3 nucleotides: TGTGCCACCAGTGGACTAGCGGGAGAGGCGACCCAGTACTTC.